The 20 T cell receptor beta chains below come from one sample, sequenced in a study of blood T cell repertoires in COVID-19. Assay used: immunoSEQ multiplex PCR; TCRdb lists only in-frame clones, some missing. Among 450,000 to 600,000 clones, about nine tenths were seen once, and the ten largest hold 0.7%. The specimen was PBMCs or T cells enriched from blood (not recorded which). All receptors come from a woman younger than 30 who had recovered from COVID-19.

Worth noting for this clone: The junction departs from the called germline gene at one end, perhaps through a read error. J is TRBJ2-5 and V is TRBV27; weak D call: TRBD2 (5 bases). The CDR3 has 12 residues. Germline lookup yields CDR1 MNHEY and CDR2 SMNVEV (reference sequence). CDR3 DNA: TGTGCCAGCAGTTACCTCCGGGGATTGGTTCACTTC. It is translated as CASSYLRGLVHF.

This clone was detected a few times. The chain joins TRBV6-6 to TRBJ1-1, with D tentatively TRBD1 (6 bases). V lost 8 bases, J lost 0 bases, and 13 bases lay in between. This CDR3 is 14 amino acids long. Germline V gene sequence: CDR1 MNHNY, CDR2 SVGAGI (reference sequence). CDR3 loop: CASGDNNMNTEAFF. The CDR3 region has the DNA TGTGCCAGCGGGGACAACAACATGAACACTGAAGCTTTCTTT.

This clone was seen a few times. The CDR3 region is CASSVGVSDQETQYF. The DNA of the CDR3 is TGTGCCAGCAGCGTAGGGGTTAGCGACCAAGAGACCCAGTACTTC. This chain joins TRBV9 and TRBJ2-5, with D possibly TRBD2 on 5 matching bases. V lost 0 bases, J lost 0 bases, and 9 bases lay in between. Germline CDR1 and CDR2: SGDLS and YYNGEE. This CDR3 comprises 15 residues.

The chain couples TRBV30 to TRBJ1-2; no definite D call. The CDR3 is 14 residues long. Germline V gives CDR1 GTSNPN, CDR2 SVGIG (reference sequence). V lost 0 bases and J 4 bases, leaving 12 bases between the germline ends. The CDR3 spells CAWSVRKAGYGYTF. CDR3 nucleotides: TGTGCCTGGAGTGTAAGAAAGGCAGGCTATGGCTACACCTTC.

The V and J genes are TRBV6-5 and TRBJ2-7; no reliable D call. The CDR3 is 13 amino acids. V dropped 6 bases and J dropped 7 bases, with 16 bases sitting between them. CDR1 MNHEY and CDR2 SVGAGI come from the germline V gene. The CDR3 DNA reads TGTGCCAGCAGGCGAACTCGGAGCGCTGAGCAGTACTTC. Translation gives CASRRTRSAEQYF.

CDR3 bases: TGTGCCAGCAGCGCACTAGCGGGGGTACAAGAGACCCAGTACTTC. Amino acids: CASSALAGVQETQYF. The chain recombines TRBV2 with TRBJ2-5; 11 nucleotides align to TRBD2. This CDR3 contains 15 residues. The junction had 5 bases not matched to a gene; V was cut back by 6 bases and J by 2 bases. Germline V gives CDR1 SNHLY, CDR2 FYNNEI.

This chain links TRBV30 with TRBJ2-7; perhaps TRBD1 as D (6 bases). CDR3 size: 14 residues. V shed 2 bases and J shed 3 bases, with 14 bases lying between them. Germline CDR1 and CDR2: GTSNPN and SVGIG (reference sequence). CDR3 nucleotides: TGTGCCTGGAGTTTAACGGACAGTTTCTACGAGCAGTACTTC. Protein: CAWSLTDSFYEQYF.

This clone has only one observation. The genes are TRBV13 and TRBJ1-1; maybe TRBD1 (5 bases). Trimming pared 5 bases from V and 4 bases from J, leaving 20 bases between. The CDR3 runs to 16 residues. Germline V gene sequence: CDR1 PRHDT, CDR2 FYEKMQ (reference sequence). The CDR3 region is CASSPLGGSLRTEAFF. CDR3 DNA sequence: TGTGCCAGCAGCCCTCTGGGGGGGAGCCTACGCACTGAAGCTTTCTTT.

V and J are TRBV2 and TRBJ1-2, with TRBD1 identical over 7 bases. Germline CDR1 SNHLY, CDR2 FYNNEI. J gave up 1 base and V 9 bases, and 8 bases lay outside the gene matches. The CDR3 is made up of 14 amino acids. This chain's CDR3 is CASTKTGLNYGYTF. The CDR3 DNA reads as TGTGCCAGTACTAAGACAGGGCTTAACTATGGCTACACCTTC. The entire variable domain, with the rest obtained from reference TRBV2 and TRBJ1-2, is as follows: EPEVTQTPSHQVTQMGQEVILRCVPISNHLYFYWYRQILGQKVEFLVSFYNNEISEKSEIFDDQFSVERPDGSNFTLKIRSTKLEDSAMYFCASTKTGLNYGYTFGSGTRLTVV.

In nucleotides, the CDR3 is TGCGCCAGCAGCTTGGTAGTAGCGGGGGGGTACAATGAGCAGTTCTTC. Its translation: CASSLVVAGGYNEQFF. The gene calls are TRBV5-1 and TRBJ2-1, with 11 bases matching TRBD2. The CDR3 has 16 residues. V gave up 0 bases and J gave up 4 bases; unmatched junction bases: 3. Germline CDR1 and CDR2: SGHRS and YFSETQ.

The V call is TRBV19, the J call TRBJ1-3; 7 nucleotides agree with TRBD1. CDR1 and CDR2 from the germline V gene are LNHDA and SQIVND (reference sequence). The CDR3 spans 17 residues. After removal of 4 bases from V and 1 base from J, the junction contained 10 bases not matched to a gene. CDR3 DNA: TGTGCCAGTAGTAGGTCAGGGGGAGGAGGTTCTGGAAACACCATATATTTT. Translation: CASSRSGGGGSGNTIYF.

The DNA for the CDR3 is TGTGCCAGCAGTGCGCCTTATGAAAAACTGTTTTTT. Amino acids: CASSAPYEKLFF. The chain has TRBV27 and TRBJ1-4; D is ambiguous. CDR1 is MNHEY, CDR2 SMNVEV, per germline (reference sequence). V was cut by 5 bases and J by 6 bases, with 7 bases left in between. The CDR3 is 12 residues long.

The chain couples TRBV14 to TRBJ1-2, with unresolved D. Trimming shortened V by 0 bases and J by 0 bases, and 8 bases separated the two germline ends. The CDR3 is 15 amino acids. Germline CDR1 is SGHDN and CDR2 is FVKESK. CDR3 DNA sequence: TGTGCCAGCAGCCAAGAAACAGACGCTAACTATGGCTACACCTTC. This translates into CASSQETDANYGYTF.

This clone was counted once. This chain links TRBV6-5 with TRBJ1-1; the match to TRBD1 covers 7 bases. CDR1 is MNHEY, CDR2 SVGAGI, per germline. The CDR3 covers 13 residues. After removal of 8 bases from V and 3 bases from J, the junction contained 6 bases not matched to a gene. The CDR3 bases are TGTGCCAGCGGATCACAGGGGTACACTGAAGCTTTCTTT. This encodes CASGSQGYTEAFF.

The gene calls are TRBV10-1 and TRBJ1-4, with D possibly being TRBD1 (6 bases). V lost 3 bases and J 4 bases, leaving 9 bases between the germline ends. Germline V CDR1 and CDR2: WNHNN, SYGVQD (reference sequence). There are 14 residues in the CDR3. For the CDR3, the DNA is TGCGCCAGCAGTGATGACAGGAATAATGAAAAACTGTTTTTT. It specifies CASSDDRNNEKLFF.

CDR3 region: CSAIIQGGYTF. The CDR3 nucleotides are TGCAGCGCGATCATTCAGGGTGGCTACACCTTC. This chain connects TRBV29-1 to TRBJ1-2, with a tentative D call TRBD1 (5 bases). CDR1 is SQVTM and CDR2 is ANQGSEA in the germline V gene. This CDR3 has 11 amino acids. Trimming pared 7 bases from V and 7 bases from J, leaving 13 bases between.

DNA for the CDR3: TGTGCCAGCAGTCCTTTCACGGGGGGGCTAGGAGATACGCAGTATTTT. It translates to CASSPFTGGLGDTQYF. The rearrangement joins TRBV9 to TRBJ2-3, with 8 bases that match TRBD2. Losses at the gene ends were 5 bases for V and 5 bases for J; bases not matched to a gene: 13. Germline CDR1 and CDR2: SGDLS and YYNGEE. CDR3 length equals 16 residues.

V is TRBV7-2 and J is TRBJ1-3; 8 bases are shared with TRBD1. V dropped 4 bases and J dropped 3; count of bases not matched to a gene: 2. CDR1 SGHTA and CDR2 FQGNSA come from the germline V gene. The CDR3 has 14 residues. The CDR3 coding sequence is TGTGCCAGCAGCTCGGACAGGGATGGAAACACCATATATTTT. It codes for CASSSDRDGNTIYF.

The V and J genes are TRBV30 and TRBJ2-1, with D maybe TRBD2 (6 bases). The CDR3 consists of 13 residues. Germline V gives CDR1 GTSNPN, CDR2 SVGIG (reference sequence). Trimming cost V 1 base and J 3 bases, with 7 bases left between them. The CDR3, as DNA: TGTGCCTGGAGTGCGACTAGCTACAATGAGCAGTTCTTC. It encodes CAWSATSYNEQFF.

The CDR3 region is CASRLDREYEQYF. In DNA, the CDR3 is TGTGCCAGCAGGCTTGACAGGGAGTACGAGCAGTACTTC. V is TRBV2 and J is TRBJ2-7, with 7 bases identical to TRBD1. Germline V gene data show CDR1 as SNHLY and CDR2 as FYNNEI. The V gene end was trimmed by 6 bases and the J gene end by 4 bases; junction bases not matched to a gene: 6. CDR3 length equals 13 residues.